This T cell receptor (beta chain) is from a study of CD8+ T cells in alopecia areata. The J segment lost 3 bases and the V segment lost 4 bases, leaving 14 bases of the junction unmatched. This CDR3 comprises 17 residues. The V gene's germline CDR1 is SEHNR and CDR2 FQNEAQ (reference sequence). It was cDNA, reverse transcribed from extracted RNA, that served as the sequencing template. The table came from immunoSEQ multiplex PCR; TCRdb's copy has only in-frame clones and leaves some out. This sample yields 200,000 to 250,000 clones, of which 64% are seen a single time; about 4.2% belongs to the top ten. Documented treatment: oral pan-JAK inhibitor, 5-10 mg twice daily. This clone was seen a few times.

V usage is TRBV7-9 and J usage is TRBJ2-7; 8 bases match TRBD1. The source is a human donor with alopecia areata. Sample: CD4+ T cells sorted from blood, taken at week 4, from a patient treated with tofacitinib. CDR3 coding DNA: TGTGCCAGCAGCTCCCTCCACCCGGACAGGGCGATCTACGAGCAGTACTTC. It encodes CASSSLHPDRAIYEQYF.